A few counts support the clone carrying this T cell receptor beta chain. Its target is not known. This sample is part of a study of identical twins. A single record per CDR3 protein comes from TCRdb applying MiXCR to the 5' RACE reads. Among about 920,000 distinct CDR3 sequences listed, 9% to 15% were seen once. CDR1 is DFQATT and CDR2 is SNEGSKA in the germline V gene (reference sequence). Trimming stripped 6 bases from V and 1 base from J, with 24 bases between. The CDR3 runs to 17 residues. Regarding the study as a whole: Monozygotic twin pairs showed more out-of-frame TCR alpha sharing than models estimated. A lower insertion count was a feature of abundant cord blood beta clonotypes, with no such feature in memory repertoires. Excess twin sharing in beta out-of-frame sequences was weaker.

There were only healthy Caucasians among the donors. These data also formed part of another study, on yellow fever vaccine responses in identical twins.

The sequencing sample was made of PBMCs. This chain uses TRBV20-1 with TRBJ2-5; unclear D gene. This clonotype was sampled from a woman aged 18-30 years in good health. The CDR3, as DNA: TGCAGTGCGAGGACCAATCGGCTGGGAAATATCCAAGAGACCCAGTACTTC. Translated, it gives CSARTNRLGNIQETQYF.